Following are 30 T cell receptor beta chains from one sample sequenced in a study of blood T cells in healthy people across ages. A second PCR of about 7 to 11 cycles used a sample-barcoded 5' primer and a J-beta primer mix. TCRdb called the 5' RACE reads again in MiXCR, with one record for every CDR3 protein. The table shows around 2 million distinct CDR3 sequences, with approximately 39% occurring only once. Input material: blood. These TCRs come from a human donor in good health.

This chain links TRBV14 with TRBJ1-3; no reliable D call. Germline V gene lookup returns CDR1 SGHDN and CDR2 FVKESK. The CDR3 runs 14 residues. V was cut by 4 bases and J by 3 bases, with 10 bases left in between. Here the CDR3 DNA reads TGTGCCAGCAGCCCGACCTTATATGGAAACACCATATATTTT. It is translated as CASSPTLYGNTIYF.

This clonotype was picked up a small number of times. The CDR3 loop is CASSTNREGANVLTF. The CDR3 DNA reads TGTGCCAGCAGCACCAACAGGGAAGGGGCCAACGTCCTGACTTTC. This sequence joins TRBV28 and TRBJ2-6; tentative D call: TRBD1 (6 bases). Per the germline V gene, CDR1 is MDHEN and CDR2 is SYDVKM. The CDR3 loop spans 15 amino acids. Trimming left V 6 bases short and J 4 bases short, with 13 bases between. Based on the CDR3 plus reference TRBV28 and TRBJ2-6, the full variable domain is DVKVTQSSRYLVKRTGEKVFLECVQDMDHENMFWYRQDPGLGLRLIYFSYDVKMKEKGDIPEGYSVSREKKERFSLILESASTNQTSMYLCASSTNREGANVLTFGAGSRLTVL.

The chain joins TRBV5-1 to TRBJ1-5; no definite D call. V was trimmed by 0 bases and J by 5 bases, leaving 9 bases between them. The CDR3 extends over 14 amino acids. Germline V gene lookup returns CDR1 SGHRS and CDR2 YFSETQ. The CDR3 region has the DNA TGCGCCAGCAGCTTGGACAGCGAAGATCAGCCCCAGCATTTT. Translated, it gives CASSLDSEDQPQHF.

This clonotype has just a few counts. A much larger clone lies a single base off, so this may be a read error. The CDR3 nucleotides read TGTGCCAGCACCCAAAACCGACGGGTCGCTAGCTATGGCTACACCTTC. Encoded protein: CASTQNRRVASYGYTF. This chain links TRBV7-2 with TRBJ1-2; no clear D. This CDR3 comprises 16 residues. V was pared by 7 bases and J by 4 bases, with 22 bases between. Germline V lookup: CDR1 SGHTA, CDR2 FQGNSA.

Only a few counts were recorded for this clonotype. The V gene is TRBV9, the J gene TRBJ2-5, with TRBD1 matching 10 bases. This CDR3 has 17 residues. After removal of 5 bases from V and 4 bases from J, the junction contained 14 bases not matched to a gene. CDR1 is SGDLS, CDR2 YYNGEE, per germline. The CDR3 region has the DNA TGTGCCAGCAGTACCAATACGGGACAGGGGCCGAGAGAGACCCAGTACTTC. Translated, it gives CASSTNTGQGPRETQYF.

The chain has TRBV4-1 and TRBJ2-1; 16 positions agree with TRBD2. This CDR3 region has 19 residues. Germline V CDR1 and CDR2: MGHRA, YSYEKL. The trim removed 1 base at V and 10 bases at J, leaving 13 bases unmatched. CDR3 sequence reads: CASSQGAGTSGGALYEQFF. CDR3 coding DNA: TGCGCCAGCAGCCAAGGAGCTGGGACTAGCGGGGGGGCTTTGTACGAGCAGTTCTTC.

The genes are TRBV5-1 and TRBJ2-7; D is possibly TRBD2 (7 bases). The germline V gene has CDR1 SGHRS and CDR2 YFSETQ. This CDR3 region has 17 residues. V was cut by 4 bases and J by 6 bases, with 26 bases left in between. The CDR3: CASSPYPRGGGRAEQYF. The DNA for the CDR3 is TGCGCCAGCAGCCCATACCCCCGGGGAGGGGGAAGAGCCGAGCAGTACTTC.

Many counts were recorded for this clonotype. The chain employs TRBV7-2 and TRBJ2-7; no clear D. CDR1 and CDR2 (germline): SGHTA, FQGNSA. V lost 5 bases and J 1 base, leaving 15 bases between the germline ends. The CDR3 is made up of 15 amino acids. The chain's CDR3 is CASSLSYYGSYEQYF. DNA for the CDR3: TGTGCCAGCAGCCTTTCCTATTACGGGTCCTACGAGCAGTACTTC.

The rearrangement joins TRBV2 to TRBJ2-4; D possibly uses TRBD1 or TRBD2 (6 bases each). V lost 6 bases and J lost 8, with 14 bases in between. The V gene's germline CDR1 is SNHLY and CDR2 FYNNEI. The CDR3 covers 13 residues. This CDR3 reads CASSGDRRDIQYF. The CDR3 coding sequence is TGTGCCAGCAGCGGCGACAGGAGGGACATTCAGTACTTC.

The chain employs TRBV12-3 or TRBV12-4 and TRBJ2-1; D perhaps matches TRBD2 (6 bases). The V end was cut by 7 bases, the J end by 5 bases, with 21 bases between. The CDR3 totals 16 residues. The CDR3 sequence is CASTLDTWRGDNEQFF. The CDR3 nucleotides read TGTGCCAGCACCCTCGACACTTGGAGGGGTGACAATGAGCAGTTCTTC.

V is TRBV3-1 and J is TRBJ1-4, with D unclear. V lost 0 bases and J lost 5, with 7 bases in between. In germline, CDR1 is LGHDT, CDR2 YNNKEL (reference sequence). This CDR3 is 14 amino acids long. In nucleotides, the CDR3 is TGTGCCAGCAGCCAAGAATACAAGAATGAAAAACTGTTTTTT. This codes for CASSQEYKNEKLFF. Drawing the rest from reference TRBV3-1 and TRBJ1-4, the complete variable domain is DTAVSQTPKYLVTQMGNDKSIKCEQNLGHDTMYWYKQDSKKFLKIMFSYNNKELIINETVPNRFSPKSPDKAHLNLHINSLELGDSAVYFCASSQEYKNEKLFFGSGTQLSVL.

This chain uses TRBV29-1 with TRBJ1-1, with D hard to call. Germline V CDR1 and CDR2: SQVTM, ANQGSEA. The ends were cut back, 2 bases at V and 2 bases at J, with 12 bases in the middle. The CDR3 sequence is 14 residues long. For the CDR3, the DNA is TGCAGCGTTGAACTCGGGGAGTCCAACACTGAAGCTTTCTTT. It encodes CSVELGESNTEAFF.

The gene calls are TRBV7-9 and TRBJ2-7; D gene uncertain. Gene TRBJ2-5 matches the end of the DNA better, so the J call may be wrong. Looked up from germline, CDR1 is SEHNR and CDR2 is FQNEAQ (reference sequence). The CDR3 totals 14 residues. CDR3 coding DNA: TGTGCCAGCAGCCTGGCTGAGGAAGTGGAGACCCAGTACTTC. Its translation: CASSLAEEVETQYF.

Only a few counts were recorded for this clonotype. The chain combines TRBV2 with TRBJ1-2; D remains unclear. The CDR3 loop spans 15 amino acids. V was shortened by 1 base and J by 4 bases, with 13 bases between the two germline ends. CDR1 and CDR2 (germline): SNHLY, FYNNEI. The CDR3 sequence is CASSEGSTVPYGYTF. The CDR3 bases are TGTGCCAGCAGTGAAGGATCCACAGTTCCCTATGGCTACACCTTC. The entire variable domain, with the rest obtained from reference TRBV2 and TRBJ1-2, is as follows: EPEVTQTPSHQVTQMGQEVILRCVPISNHLYFYWYRQILGQKVEFLVSFYNNEISEKSEIFDDQFSVERPDGSNFTLKIRSTKLEDSAMYFCASSEGSTVPYGYTFGSGTRLTVV.

This chain joins TRBV28 and TRBJ1-1; possibly TRBD1 for D (5 bases). The CDR3 totals 15 residues. Germline V gene lookup returns CDR1 MDHEN and CDR2 SYDVKM. V lost 5 bases, J lost 1 base, and 14 bases lay in between. CDR3 sequence: CASSLLGEKNTEAFF. Written as DNA, the CDR3 is TGTGCCAGCAGTCTATTGGGGGAGAAGAACACTGAAGCTTTCTTT.

On this clonotype itself: The junction does not match germline at one end; this may be a read error. The CDR3 is CNARDVVGGYEQYF. The CDR3 nucleotides are TGCAATGCTAGAGATGTGGTGGGGGGGTACGAGCAGTACTTC. The chain recombines TRBV20-1 with TRBJ2-7; 7 nucleotides line up with TRBD2. The CDR3 has 14 amino acids. CDR1 DFQATT and CDR2 SNEGSKA come from the germline V gene (reference sequence).

The chain recombines TRBV4-1 with TRBJ2-1, with 14 bases lining up with TRBD2. This CDR3 region has 16 residues. The ends lost 2 bases at V and 5 bases at J; junction bases unmatched: 2. CDR1 is MGHRA and CDR2 is YSYEKL in the germline V gene. CDR3 amino acids: CASSQPGLAGDNEQFF. CDR3 nucleotide sequence: TGCGCCAGCAGCCAACCGGGACTAGCGGGAGACAATGAGCAGTTCTTC.

In its sample, this clonotype was seen a few times. The chain combines TRBV9 with TRBJ2-5; D uncertain. V was trimmed by 5 bases and J by 2 bases, leaving 10 bases between them. This CDR3 has 13 amino acids. The V gene's germline CDR1 is SGDLS and CDR2 YYNGEE. CDR3 amino acids: CASSATVQETQYF. CDR3 nucleotide sequence: TGTGCCAGCAGTGCGACTGTTCAAGAGACCCAGTACTTC.

This clonotype was seen at least ten times. The V and J genes are TRBV7-2 and TRBJ2-7; no definite D call. V lost 0 bases and J lost 3, with 6 bases in between. The CDR3 sequence is 13 residues long. Germline V CDR1 and CDR2: SGHTA, FQGNSA. This CDR3 is CASSLADFYEQYF. In DNA form, the CDR3 reads TGTGCCAGCAGCTTAGCAGATTTCTACGAGCAGTACTTC.

For the CDR3, the DNA is TGTGCCAGCAGCGTCGGACTAACAACATTGTCGGATACGCAGTATTTT. Translation: CASSVGLTTLSDTQYF. V is TRBV9 and J is TRBJ2-3; perhaps TRBD2 as D (6 bases). V was clipped by 2 bases and J by 6 bases, with 19 bases between them. The germline V gene has CDR1 SGDLS and CDR2 YYNGEE. The CDR3 is 16 residues long.

This clonotype was seen a few times. V usage is TRBV20-1 and J usage is TRBJ2-5, with D perhaps given as TRBD1 or TRBD2 (5 bases each). V lost 5 bases and J 5 bases, leaving 15 bases between the germline ends. Looked up from germline, CDR1 is DFQATT and CDR2 is SNEGSKA (reference sequence). This CDR3 region has 13 residues. This CDR3 reads CSARLGTGETQYF. CDR3 sequence (DNA): TGCAGTGCTCGACTGGGGACCGGGGAGACCCAGTACTTC.

The rearrangement joins TRBV7-6 to TRBJ2-7; D may correspond to TRBD1 or TRBD2 (5 bases each). Trimming took off 0 bases at V and 6 bases at J, with 18 bases between the two ends. Germline lookup yields CDR1 SGHVS and CDR2 FNYEAQ. The CDR3 consists of 16 residues. CDR3 residues: CASSLAAGRFGGEQYF. The CDR3 DNA follows: TGTGCCAGCAGCTTAGCGGCAGGGAGATTTGGTGGCGAGCAGTACTTC.

The chain couples TRBV12-3 or TRBV12-4 to TRBJ1-5; weak D call: TRBD1 (5 bases). Trimming cost V 5 bases and J 1 base, with 18 bases left between them. CDR3 size: 17 residues. The chain's CDR3 is CASSNGRGFRSNQPQHF. The CDR3 DNA is TGTGCCAGCAGTAATGGACGGGGCTTCAGGAGCAATCAGCCCCAGCATTTT.

This clonotype was counted only a few times. The genes are TRBV30 and TRBJ1-2; 7 bases map to TRBD1. CDR3 length: 14 amino acids. V shed 5 bases and J 6 bases; nucleotides not matched to a gene: 12. Germline CDR1 reads GTSNPN; CDR2 reads SVGIG (reference sequence). The DNA of the CDR3 is TGTGCCTGGCAATGGGTCGGGACAGAAGATGGCTACACCTTC. It translates to CAWQWVGTEDGYTF.

The V call is TRBV24-1, the J call TRBJ1-4; maybe TRBD1 (5 bases). Trimming cost V 4 bases and J 7 bases, with 12 bases left between them. This CDR3 spans 14 amino acids. The V gene's germline CDR1 is KGHDR and CDR2 SFDVKD. DNA of the CDR3: TGTGCCACCAGTGACGGGGGGACGAGTGAAAAACTGTTTTTT. Its translation is CATSDGGTSEKLFF.

This clonotype was picked up a small number of times. The V and J genes are TRBV5-1 and TRBJ2-3; a possible D gene is TRBD1 (5 bases). Germline CDR1 reads SGHRS; CDR2 reads YFSETQ. This CDR3 has 15 amino acids. V gave up 2 bases and J gave up 5 bases, with 15 bases separating them. CDR3 sequence reads: CASSFAGPREDTQYF. CDR3 in DNA: TGCGCCAGCAGCTTTGCCGGGCCCAGGGAAGATACGCAGTATTTT.

This clonotype was counted many times. This chain uses TRBV4-2 with TRBJ2-1, with TRBD1 matching over 8 bases. Germline V CDR1 and CDR2: LGHNA, YNFKEQ. The CDR3 is 17 residues long. The ends lost 4 bases at V and 3 bases at J; junction bases unmatched: 11. The CDR3 bases are TGTGCCAGCAGCCCTCGGGCTAGGACAGGGAACTACAATGAGCAGTTCTTC. Its translation is CASSPRARTGNYNEQFF.

This rearrangement joins TRBV20-1 to TRBJ2-7; 11 bases align to TRBD2. Germline CDR1 and CDR2: DFQATT and SNEGSKA (reference sequence). The CDR3 has 14 residues. V gave up 6 bases and J gave up 2 bases; unmatched junction bases: 6. CDR3 DNA: TGCAGTGCCTTGGGACTAGCGGATACCTACGAGCAGTACTTC. This translates into CSALGLADTYEQYF.

This clonotype appeared a few times. The chain carries TRBV29-1 and TRBJ2-7; no clear D gene. CDR3 length equals 15 residues. The V end lost 6 bases, the J end lost 0 bases, and 18 bases lay between the germline ends. From germline, CDR1 is SQVTM and CDR2 ANQGSEA. The CDR3 is CSVVLPSGYSYEQYF. The CDR3 nucleotides are TGCAGCGTCGTCCTGCCGTCTGGCTACTCCTACGAGCAGTACTTC.

At least ten counts were recorded for this clonotype. The chain carries TRBV29-1 and TRBJ2-3; D may be TRBD1 (5 bases). V lost 4 bases to trimming and J lost 0 bases, with 11 bases between them. Germline lookup yields CDR1 SQVTM and CDR2 ANQGSEA. The CDR3 runs to 14 residues. The CDR3 spells CSVADRTSTDTQYF. Written as DNA, the CDR3 is TGCAGCGTTGCCGACAGAACTAGCACAGATACGCAGTATTTT.